This is a list of T cell receptor beta chains from one sample in a study of T cells and Merkel cell carcinoma outcomes. Some clones are missing from TCRdb's copy, which holds only in-frame ones; the method was immunoSEQ multiplex PCR. This sample has some 13,000 clones; just under 95% occur once, and the top ten carry 1.5% to 2.5%. The sequencing sample was made of tumor tissue from Merkel cell carcinoma. The source is a human donor with Merkel cell carcinoma. CDR3s include the opening cysteine and the closing phenylalanine or tryptophan. The order of the fields is clone size, V gene, J gene, D gene, CDR3 protein, CDR3 DNA. The D gene is left open where the match is weak. Size is omitted from some rows. Given values are once, few, many or a class for expanded clones.

>NA|TRBV14|TRBJ2-1|NA
CASSQHRVRHNEQFF
TGTGCCAGCAGCCAGCACCGAGTACGCCACAATGAGCAGTTCTTC
>NA|TRBV5-6|TRBJ2-3|TRBD1
CASSSRDRGTDTQYF
TGTGCCAGCAGCTCCCGGGACAGAGGTACAGATACGCAGTATTTT
>NA|TRBV10-3|TRBJ2-2|NA
CAIRSTGSGELFF
TGTGCCATCAGAAGTACAGGTTCCGGGGAGCTGTTTTTT
>NA|TRBV14|TRBJ2-3|NA
CASSQDRGAPQYF
TGTGCCAGCAGCCAAGATAGAGGCGCGCCGCAGTATTTT
>NA|TRBV5-4|TRBJ2-3|TRBD2
CASTRRASGTRDTQYF
TGTGCCAGCACCCGGAGGGCTAGCGGGACTCGAGATACGCAGTATTTT
>NA|TRBV4-1|TRBJ2-2|TRBD1
CASSPGQGVVTGELFF
TGCGCCAGCAGCCCAGGACAGGGGGTAGTAACCGGGGAGCTGTTTTTT
>NA|TRBV28|TRBJ2-3|TRBD1
CASSPRQGRDTQYF
TGTGCCAGCAGTCCTCGACAGGGGCGGGATACGCAGTATTTT
>NA|TRBV6-6|TRBJ1-4|NA
CASSRAPYNEKLFF
TGTGCCAGCAGCCGGGCCCCTTACAATGAAAAACTGTTTTTT
>NA|TRBV4-2|TRBJ1-3|NA
CASSQGVLGNTIYF
TGTGCCAGCAGCCAAGGGGTTCTTGGAAACACCATATATTTT
>NA|TRBV6-1|TRBJ2-3|TRBD1
CASSLNRGSDTQYF
TGTGCCAGCAGTCTTAACAGGGGATCTGATACGCAGTATTTT
>NA|TRBV5-6|TRBJ2-3|NA
CASSPSGETTQYF
TGTGCCAGCAGCCCCTCCGGGGAGACCACGCAGTATTTT
>NA|TRBV20-1|TRBJ2-3|TRBD1
CSARGQGPQYF
TGCAGTGCTAGAGGACAGGGCCCGCAGTATTTT
>once|TRBV5-8|TRBJ1-1|NA
CASSETLNTEAFF
TGTGCCAGCAGCGAAACACTGAACACTGAAGCTTTCTTT
>NA|TRBV5-6|TRBJ1-1|NA
CASSLYHEAFF
TGTGCCAGCAGCTTGTACCATGAAGCTTTCTTT
>NA|TRBV29-1|TRBJ2-7|NA
CSTGGTYEQYF
TGCAGCACAGGTGGGACCTACGAGCAGTACTTC
>NA|TRBV7-9|TRBJ1-6|NA
CASRLPGNSPLHF
TGTGCCAGCAGATTACCGGGGAATTCACCCCTCCACTTT
>NA|TRBV5-8|TRBJ2-5|NA
CAGRGETQYF
TGTGCCGGGCGGGGAGAGACCCAGTACTTC
>NA|TRBV11-3|TRBJ2-1|TRBD1
CASSQGAKEQFF
TGTGCCAGCAGCCAGGGGGCAAAGGAGCAGTTCTTC
>NA|TRBV11-3|TRBJ2-7|TRBD1
CASSLSGTGFYEQYF
TGTGCCAGCAGCTTATCCGGGACAGGGTTCTACGAGCAGTACTTC
>NA|TRBV27|TRBJ1-6|NA
CASRDYNSPLHF
TGTGCCAGCCGGGACTATAATTCACCCCTCCACTTT
>NA|TRBV7-8|TRBJ2-1|NA
CASSRFRENEQFF
TGTGCCAGCAGTCGTTTCAGGGAAAATGAGCAGTTCTTC
>NA|TRBV5-1|TRBJ2-2|TRBD1
CASSLTTGGTGELFF
TGCGCCAGCAGCTTGACGACAGGGGGCACCGGGGAGCTGTTTTTT
>NA|TRBV5-5|TRBJ2-7|TRBD1
CASSLIPGQGYEQYF
TGTGCCAGCAGCCTCATTCCCGGACAGGGCTACGAGCAGTACTTC
>NA|TRBV7-3|TRBJ2-5|TRBD1
CASSFDRGETQYF
TGTGCCAGCAGCTTTGACAGGGGTGAGACCCAGTACTTC
>NA|TRBV7-2|TRBJ2-3|TRBD1
CASSSYDRGLNTQYF
TGTGCCAGCAGCTCTTATGACAGGGGGCTAAATACGCAGTATTTT
>NA|TRBV5-8|TRBJ1-2|TRBD1
CASSSKYGQGMDGYTF
TGTGCCAGCAGCTCGAAATACGGACAGGGAATGGATGGCTACACCTTC